Below, 29 T cell receptor beta chains from the same sample are listed, as sequenced in a study of shared clonotypes between healthy human individuals. TCRdb's copy holds only in-frame clones and misses some; the assay was immunoSEQ multiplex PCR. The table has 1,400,000 or so clones, approximately 98.5% seen once. The source material was naive CD4+ T cells sorted from blood. The subset is: CD45RA+ positively selected. These receptors originate from a man aged 25-45 years in good health.

This clone came up once. This chain uses TRBV9 with TRBJ2-1, with 9 bases matching TRBD1. This CDR3 spans 14 amino acids. Germline V lookup: CDR1 SGDLS, CDR2 YYNGEE. J gave up 3 bases and V 3 bases, and 1 base lay outside the gene matches. The CDR3 protein is CASSATGGYNEQFF. In DNA, the CDR3 is TGTGCCAGCAGCGCGACAGGGGGCTACAATGAGCAGTTCTTC.

The V gene is TRBV7-9, the J gene TRBJ2-1, with 12 bases matching TRBD2. Germline lookup yields CDR1 SEHNR and CDR2 FQNEAQ (reference sequence). The CDR3 sequence is 15 residues long. V lost 5 bases and J lost 4; bases outside the gene matches: 3. The chain's CDR3 is CASSHGLAGYNEQFF. The CDR3 region has the DNA TGTGCCAGCAGCCACGGACTAGCGGGGTACAATGAGCAGTTCTTC.

The chain has TRBV11-2 and TRBJ1-1, with 8 nucleotides matching TRBD1. The V gene end was trimmed by 10 bases and the J gene end by 4 bases; junction bases not matched to a gene: 8. The CDR3 covers 13 residues. Germline V CDR1 and CDR2: SGHAT, FQNNGV. CDR3 sequence (DNA): TGTGCCACCCAGGGGGCCAGGGGCACTGAAGCTTTCTTT. Translating gives CATQGARGTEAFF.

V is TRBV2 and J is TRBJ2-7; D not resolved. The V end was cut by 8 bases, the J end by 3 bases, with 17 bases between. The CDR3 covers 14 residues. In germline, CDR1 is SNHLY, CDR2 FYNNEI. This chain's CDR3 is CASQSSVRRYEQYF. CDR3 nucleotides: TGTGCCAGCCAATCCAGCGTCCGACGCTACGAGCAGTACTTC.

The chain combines TRBV18 with TRBJ2-1, with D possibly matching TRBD2 (5 bases). The CDR3 sequence is 14 residues long. Germline V CDR1 and CDR2: KGHSH, LQKENI. Trimming cost V 0 bases and J 7 bases, with 10 bases left between them. The CDR3 region is CASSPPGSRNEQFF. The CDR3 region has the DNA TGTGCCAGCTCACCACCGGGGAGTAGGAATGAGCAGTTCTTC.

The rearrangement joins TRBV6-1 to TRBJ2-3, with D unresolved. CDR1 and CDR2 from the germline V gene are MNHNS and SASEGT. With 0 bases removed from V and 2 bases from J, the gap between germline ends came to 9 bases. The CDR3 totals 15 residues. CDR3 in DNA: TGTGCCAGCAGTGAAGCGCTCGTTTACACAGATACGCAGTATTTT. Its translation: CASSEALVYTDTQYF.

J is TRBJ2-2 and V is TRBV27, with 9 bases fitting TRBD2. The CDR3 is 17 residues long. Germline values: CDR1 MNHEY, CDR2 SMNVEV (reference sequence). V shed 1 base, J shed 3 bases, and the junction held 6 bases outside the gene matches. CDR3 sequence reads: CASSLFGLALDTGELFF. The CDR3 region has the DNA TGTGCCAGCAGTTTATTCGGACTAGCGTTGGACACCGGGGAGCTGTTTTTT.

V is TRBV6-5 and J is TRBJ2-1, with D possibly called TRBD1 or TRBD2 (6 bases each). Per the germline V gene, CDR1 is MNHEY and CDR2 is SVGAGI. V was trimmed by 6 bases and J by 7 bases, leaving 19 bases between them. The CDR3 totals 15 residues. The CDR3 DNA reads TGTGCCAGCAGCCCCGGGGGCCCTTTATTAAATGAGCAGTTCTTC. It translates to CASSPGGPLLNEQFF.

The V and J genes are TRBV5-1 and TRBJ1-4, with 9 bases aligning to TRBD1. Germline CDR1 is SGHRS and CDR2 is YFSETQ. CDR3 length equals 16 residues. V lost 4 bases, J lost 2 bases, and 6 bases stayed unmatched. The CDR3 bases are TGCGCCAGCAGCCCCGGGGACAGGGATACTAATGAAAAACTGTTTTTT. This encodes CASSPGDRDTNEKLFF.

CDR3 nucleotides: TGTGCCAGCAAGTCCGTGGACAGTTACTATGGCTACACCTTC. Amino acids: CASKSVDSYYGYTF. The chain is built from TRBV6-5 and TRBJ1-2; D is perhaps TRBD1 (6 bases). The germline V and J ends were trimmed by 7 bases and 3 bases, with 15 bases remaining between them. CDR1 and CDR2 (germline): MNHEY, SVGAGI. There are 14 residues in the CDR3.

The chain is built from TRBV7-9 and TRBJ2-5, with 8 bases identical to TRBD2. From germline, CDR1 is SEHNR and CDR2 FQNEAQ (reference sequence). V trimming: 5 bases; J trimming: 5 bases; junction bases outside the gene matches: 10. This CDR3 contains 15 residues. The CDR3 sequence is CASSRGREVDETQYF. The CDR3 DNA follows: TGTGCCAGCAGCCGGGGGCGGGAGGTTGATGAGACCCAGTACTTC.

The rearrangement joins TRBV7-6 to TRBJ2-5; 7 positions match TRBD1. Germline lookup yields CDR1 SGHVS and CDR2 FNYEAQ. Losses at the gene ends were 5 bases for V and 1 base for J; bases not matched to a gene: 7. This CDR3 contains 15 residues. As DNA, the CDR3 is TGTGCCAGCAGCCCCGGGGACAGAGGCCAAGAGACCCAGTACTTC. It encodes CASSPGDRGQETQYF.

V and J are TRBV5-1 and TRBJ2-7, with D possibly being TRBD1 or TRBD2 (6 bases each). Trimming pared 4 bases from V and 0 bases from J, leaving 14 bases between. CDR1 is SGHRS, CDR2 YFSETQ, per germline. The CDR3 has 15 residues. The CDR3 DNA reads as TGCGCCAGCAGCGACCAGAGGGGGGCCTCCTACGAGCAGTACTTC. Its translation: CASSDQRGASYEQYF.

The chain uses TRBV15 and TRBJ2-3; TRBD1 matches 8 bases. The length of the CDR3 is 15 residues. V shed 8 bases and J 5 bases; nucleotides not matched to a gene: 12. Germline V lookup: CDR1 LNHNV, CDR2 YYDKDF (reference sequence). The CDR3 is CATDGFDRGEDTQYF. The DNA of the CDR3 is TGTGCCACCGACGGTTTTGACAGGGGAGAAGATACGCAGTATTTT.

The rearrangement joins TRBV2 to TRBJ2-2; TRBD1 aligns across 7 bases. J was trimmed by 6 bases and V by 7 bases; bases with no gene match: 11. The V gene's germline CDR1 is SNHLY and CDR2 FYNNEI. This CDR3 spans 15 amino acids. The CDR3 DNA reads as TGTGCCAGCATGGGGGACAGACCTTCTGCCGGGGAGCTGTTTTTT. Amino acid sequence: CASMGDRPSAGELFF.

The J gene is TRBJ2-1, the V gene TRBV5-8; 9 bases are shared with TRBD2. The CDR3 spans 17 residues. J was trimmed by 9 bases and V by 4 bases; bases with no gene match: 17. Germline-derived CDR1 and CDR2 are SGHTS and YDEGEE. The DNA of the CDR3 is TGTGCCAGCAGCCACATTACCGGGACTAGCATTAGGTCTGAGCAGTTCTTC. This encodes CASSHITGTSIRSEQFF.

The chain employs TRBV10-2 and TRBJ2-3, with no clear D. V was cut by 4 bases and J by 0 bases, with 11 bases left in between. CDR3 length: 15 amino acids. Germline CDR1 reads WSHSY; CDR2 reads SAAADI. This CDR3 is CASSGQAHSTDTQYF. CDR3 in DNA: TGCGCCAGCAGTGGGCAGGCCCATAGCACAGATACGCAGTATTTT.

This chain links TRBV5-1 with TRBJ2-3; 10 positions agree with TRBD2. Trimming took 1 base from V and 3 from J; bases not matched to a gene: 2. Germline lookup yields CDR1 SGHRS and CDR2 YFSETQ. CDR3 length equals 15 residues. The DNA for the CDR3 is TGCGCCAGCAGCTTGACTAGCGGGAAAACAGATACGCAGTATTTT. It is translated as CASSLTSGKTDTQYF.

The gene calls are TRBV18 and TRBJ2-5, with D uncertain. In germline, CDR1 is KGHSH, CDR2 LQKENI. CDR3 length equals 14 residues. Trimming took off 3 bases at V and 3 bases at J, with 11 bases between the two ends. The CDR3 protein is CASSPDHEKETQYF. The DNA of the CDR3 is TGTGCCAGCTCACCGGACCATGAGAAAGAGACCCAGTACTTC.

This clone is a singleton in its sample. The chain uses TRBV7-9 and TRBJ2-7, with a tentative D call TRBD2 (5 bases). The germline V and J ends were trimmed by 6 bases and 6 bases, with 12 bases remaining between them. The CDR3 spans 12 residues. Germline assignment: CDR1 SEHNR and CDR2 FQNEAQ (reference sequence). CDR3 sequence (DNA): TGTGCCAGCAGTAATAGTGGAGGCGAGCAGTACTTC. Residues: CASSNSGGEQYF. Full variable domain (missing parts from reference TRBV7-9 and TRBJ2-7): DTGVSQNPRHKITKRGQNVTFRCDPISEHNRLYWYRQTLGQGPEFLTYFQNEAQLEKSRLLSDRFSAERPKGSFSTLEIQRTEQGDSAMYLCASSNSGGEQYFGPGTRLTVT.

V usage is TRBV6-5 and J usage is TRBJ1-5; 8 bases fit TRBD1. Trimming at V came to 4 bases and at J to 4 bases, leaving 6 bases not matched to a gene. The germline V gene has CDR1 MNHEY and CDR2 SVGAGI. CDR3 length: 15 residues. Here the CDR3 DNA reads TGTGCCAGCAGTTTCAGGGGGCCTGGGAATCAGCCCCAGCATTTT. It encodes CASSFRGPGNQPQHF.

The genes are TRBV10-3 and TRBJ2-5, with D tentatively TRBD1 or TRBD2 (5 bases each). V lost 10 bases and J 1 base, leaving 13 bases between the germline ends. The germline CDR1 and CDR2 sequences are ENHRY and SYGVKD. The CDR3 loop spans 13 amino acids. The CDR3 DNA reads as TGTGCCACCTCGCCGGGGCTCCAAGAGACCCAGTACTTC. It is translated as CATSPGLQETQYF.

The chain carries TRBV11-1 and TRBJ2-7, with D perhaps given as TRBD1 or TRBD2 (5 bases each). CDR1 and CDR2 from the germline V gene are SGHAT and FQDESV (reference sequence). This CDR3 region has 14 residues. Deletions cut 4 bases from V and 6 bases from J, with 16 bases between. The DNA for the CDR3 is TGTGCCAGCAGCTCAAAGGCCGGGACCTCCGAGCAGTACTTC. Translated: CASSSKAGTSEQYF.

The chain carries TRBV9 and TRBJ2-3, with D uncertain. Trimming shortened V by 0 bases and J by 2 bases, and 10 bases separated the two germline ends. CDR3 length equals 15 residues. The V gene's germline CDR1 is SGDLS and CDR2 YYNGEE. The CDR3 loop is CASSVGSSYTDTQYF. CDR3 in DNA: TGTGCCAGCAGCGTAGGTTCTAGTTACACAGATACGCAGTATTTT. Complete variable domain (other parts from reference TRBV9 and TRBJ2-3): DSGVTQTPKHLITATGQRVTLRCSPRSGDLSVYWYQQSLDQGLQFLIQYYNGEERAKGNILERFSAQQFPDLHSELNLSSLELGDSALYFCASSVGSSYTDTQYFGPGTRLTVL.

This chain joins TRBV19 and TRBJ2-7, with 7 bases matching TRBD1. V lost 6 bases and J lost 4; bases outside the gene matches: 9. Germline V lookup: CDR1 LNHDA, CDR2 SQIVND (reference sequence). The CDR3 consists of 14 residues. CDR3 sequence reads: CASRKQGYSYEQYF. CDR3 nucleotides: TGTGCCAGTAGGAAACAGGGGTACTCTTACGAGCAGTACTTC. Filled out from reference TRBV19 and TRBJ2-7, the complete variable domain reads DGGITQSPKYLFRKEGQNVTLSCEQNLNHDAMYWYRQDPGQGLRLIYYSQIVNDFQKGDIAEGYSVSREKKESFPLTVTSAQKNPTAFYLCASRKQGYSYEQYFGPGTRLTVT.

V gene TRBV28 combines with J gene TRBJ1-5; 7 nucleotides match TRBD1. V shed 4 bases, J shed 0 bases, and the junction held 6 bases outside the gene matches. The CDR3 sequence is 16 residues long. Germline CDR1 is MDHEN and CDR2 is SYDVKM. The CDR3 here is CASSSGQRYSNQPQHF. In DNA, the CDR3 is TGTGCCAGCAGTTCGGGACAGCGCTATAGCAATCAGCCCCAGCATTTT.

Here the CDR3 DNA reads TGTGCCAGCAGCCCCCGAGCGGGAGTGGGGGCAGATACGCAGTATTTT. Translating gives CASSPRAGVGADTQYF. The chain couples TRBV5-4 to TRBJ2-3; TRBD2 matches 8 bases. Trimming at V came to 4 bases and at J to 4 bases, leaving 11 bases not matched to a gene. The CDR3 is made up of 16 amino acids. Germline loops: CDR1 SGHNT, CDR2 YYREEE (reference sequence).

The chain joins TRBV28 to TRBJ1-4; 7 bases align to TRBD1. Germline V gives CDR1 MDHEN, CDR2 SYDVKM. With 5 bases clipped from V and 5 bases from J, the junction kept 8 bases outside the gene matches. The CDR3 covers 15 residues. The CDR3 sequence is CASSHRTGRNEKLFF. CDR3 nucleotides: TGTGCCAGCAGTCACAGGACAGGCCGGAATGAAAAACTGTTTTTT.

The chain has TRBV9 and TRBJ1-2, with D uncertain. CDR1 is SGDLS, CDR2 YYNGEE, per germline. Trimming took 4 bases from V and 7 from J, leaving 17 bases between them. The CDR3 sequence is 14 residues long. The CDR3 nucleotides read TGTGCCAGCAGCTCCGGACTCCCACCTGGTGGCTACACCTTC. Protein: CASSSGLPPGGYTF.